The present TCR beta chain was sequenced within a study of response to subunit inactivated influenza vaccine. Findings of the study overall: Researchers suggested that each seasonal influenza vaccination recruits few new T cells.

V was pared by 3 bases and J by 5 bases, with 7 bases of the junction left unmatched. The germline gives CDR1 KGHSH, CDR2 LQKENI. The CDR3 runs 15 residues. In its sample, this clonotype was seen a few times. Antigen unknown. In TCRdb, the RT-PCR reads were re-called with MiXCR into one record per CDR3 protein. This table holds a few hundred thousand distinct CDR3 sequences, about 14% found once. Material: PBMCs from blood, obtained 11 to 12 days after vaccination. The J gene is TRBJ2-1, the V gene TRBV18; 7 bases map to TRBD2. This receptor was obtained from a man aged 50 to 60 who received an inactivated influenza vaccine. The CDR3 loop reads CASSPPSGLHNEQFF. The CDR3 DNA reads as TGTGCCAGCTCACCTCCTAGCGGCCTCCACAATGAGCAGTTCTTC. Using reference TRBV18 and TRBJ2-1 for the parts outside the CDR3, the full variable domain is NAGVMQNPRHLVRRRGQEARLRCSPMKGHSHVYWYRQLPEEGLKFMVYLQKENIIDESGMPKERFSAEFPKEGPSILRIQQVVRGDSAAYFCASSPPSGLHNEQFFGPGTRLTVL.